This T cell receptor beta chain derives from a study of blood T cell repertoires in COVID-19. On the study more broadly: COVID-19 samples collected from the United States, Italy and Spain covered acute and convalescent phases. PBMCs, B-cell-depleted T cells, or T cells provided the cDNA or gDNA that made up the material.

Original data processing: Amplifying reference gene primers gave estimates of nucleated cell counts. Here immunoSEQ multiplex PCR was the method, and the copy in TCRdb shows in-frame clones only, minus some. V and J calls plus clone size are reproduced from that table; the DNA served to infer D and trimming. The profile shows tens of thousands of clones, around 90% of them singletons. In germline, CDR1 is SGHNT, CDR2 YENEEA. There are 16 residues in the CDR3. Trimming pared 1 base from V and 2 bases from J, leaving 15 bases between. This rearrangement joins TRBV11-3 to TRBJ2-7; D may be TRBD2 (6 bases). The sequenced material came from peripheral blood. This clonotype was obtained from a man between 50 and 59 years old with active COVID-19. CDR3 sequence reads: CASSLARGYSTYEQYF. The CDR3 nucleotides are TGTGCCAGCAGCTTAGCCCGGGGGTATTCTACCTACGAGCAGTACTTC.